These 5 T cell receptor beta chains were all obtained from the same sample, sequenced in a study of Graves' ophthalmopathy and Graves' hyperthyroidism (dated by TCRdb to 2017 to 2018). This sample was sequenced with an Illumina HiSeq 2000. For repertoire sequencing, the TCR beta CDR3 regions were amplified from RNA transcripts. HTBI primers and the Qiagen OneStep RT-PCR kit were used in a first-round RT-PCR, which was followed by a second-round multiplex PCR, size selection and purification. TCRdb took the public reads, trimmed them with fastp at Q25, ran MiXCR for clone calling and kept in-frame beta chains. Entries that share a CDR3 protein sequence are merged under the most common genes and DNA. The sample profile shows roughly 1.1 million distinct CDR3 sequences; approximately 35% of them were found once. The biggest ten clones account for roughly 10% of the sample. The source material was peripheral blood or thyroid tissue (not recorded which). The receptors derive from an adult man with Graves' hyperthyroidism.

This clonotype was seen ten or more times. This sequence joins TRBV5-1 and TRBJ2-5; D might be TRBD1 or TRBD2, each matching 6 bases. CDR3 length: 15 amino acids. V was pared by 0 bases and J by 4 bases, with 13 bases between. Germline assignment: CDR1 SGHRS and CDR2 YFSETQ. The CDR3 loop is CASSLAWGAGETQYF. Written as DNA, the CDR3 is TGCGCCAGCAGCTTGGCGTGGGGGGCAGGAGAGACCCAGTACTTC.

At least ten counts were recorded for this clonotype. CDR3 DNA sequence: TGTGCCAGCAGCGTAGACGGTTATCAGCCCCAGTACTTC. Protein sequence: CASSVDGYQPQYF. The J gene is TRBJ2-5, the V gene TRBV9; D is unclear. Germline assignment: CDR1 SGDLS and CDR2 YYNGEE. This CDR3 comprises 13 residues. Trimming shortened V by 0 bases and J by 9 bases, and 12 bases separated the two germline ends.

At least ten counts were recorded for this clonotype. A much larger clone lies one base from this, so it may be a read error. The chain links TRBV7-9 to TRBJ2-7; the match to TRBD2 covers 10 bases. The V gene's germline CDR1 is SEHNR and CDR2 FQNEAQ (reference sequence). This CDR3 has 15 amino acids. V shed 4 bases, J shed 3 bases, and the junction held 6 bases outside the gene matches. The CDR3 region is CASSSPAGGLYEQYF. The CDR3, as DNA: TGTGCCAGCAGCTCCCCAGCGGGAGGGCTCTACGAGCAGTACTTC.

As for this clonotype: A read error may explain this, as a much larger clone is one base away. The rearrangement uses TRBV10-3 and TRBJ2-7; a weak D match, TRBD2 (5 bases). Per germline, CDR1 ENHRY and CDR2 SYGVKD. Trimming cost V 8 bases and J 1 base, with 12 bases left between them. The CDR3 loop spans 13 amino acids. The CDR3 DNA reads TGTGCCATCGCAGCGGCCAATTCCTACGAGCAGTACTTC. Translating gives CAIAAANSYEQYF.

Regarding this clonotype: One junction end disagrees with the germline gene, perhaps due to a read error. V usage is TRBV5-1 and J usage is TRBJ1-1; possibly TRBD1 for D (6 bases). The CDR3 runs 16 residues. Germline V gives CDR1 SGHRS, CDR2 YFSETQ. CDR3 protein: CASRQNSKGENTEAFF. The CDR3 nucleotides read TGTGCCAGCAGACAGAACTCTAAGGGGGAGAACACTGAAGCTTTCTTT.